This TCR beta chain originates from a study of T cell clonality in common variable immunodeficiency (dated by TCRdb to between 2014 and 2016). Overall results and qualifications from the work: Even though DNA input was the same, control samples had an average of roughly 76,000 unique sequences each, compared with roughly 30,000 in CVID samples. Correlations of repertoire features with clinical complications were constrained by heterogeneity among patients within the CVID cohort. Reportedly, TCRbeta sequences from CVID had fewer deletions and N-nucleotide insertions, and highly modified clones with 13 or more V deletions were absent from CVID. According to the authors, figuring out what caused the increased clonality in CVID would require sequencing the repertoires of T cell subpopulations. Compared with healthy controls, CVID subjects showed increased TCRbeta clonality (t-test p = 0.018), a feature most characteristic of about a third of subjects. CVID subjects shared fewer TCRbeta clones with each other than healthy controls did (p < 0.0001).

With respect to this clone: Its antigen specificity is not known. The CDR3 end lies 3 residues beyond the end of the read and is filled in from the germline J gene.

For sequencing, equivalent amounts of genomic DNA were input from CVID and control samples. For every sample, a 60 bp segment covering the rearranged TCRbeta CDR3 region was amplified and then sequenced. The immunoSEQ assay, a bias-corrected multiplex PCR combined with high-throughput sequencing, was used for TCRbeta amplification. The paper's processing steps were these. Every unique nucleotide sequence was considered a clone and was annotated with V, D and J genes, copy number and frequency. Sequences were labeled productive if in frame, and non-productive if out of frame or containing stop codons. As previously described, clonality was computed from Shannon's entropy. The predicted amino acid sequences of productive clones were used to derive the mean CDR3 Kyte-Doolittle hydropathy. Hierarchical clustering of scaled V gene usage was performed with the R hclust function using Manhattan distance and complete linkage. To assess clone sharing by CDR3 amino acid sequence, 12 repertoires per group were resampled over 100 rounds. Repertoires were searched for 65 to 75 published EBV-specific and a few hundred published CMV-specific TCRbeta sequences. A couple of CVID samples that yielded fewer than 10,000 sequences were excluded from the analysis, so 42 CVID repertoires were retained. In TCRdb, the immuneACCESS table is reduced to in-frame sequences with V and J assigned. These tables do not hold every clone; where another copy was compared, an unresolved V gene accounts for under half, and the others remain unexplained. V and J calls and clone size follow that table, whereas D and trimming were derived from the DNA. The table puts about 42,000 clones in this sample, none counted just once. Of the sample, 5% to 6.5% falls within the top ten clones.

Diagnosis of CVID followed standard criteria, namely serum IgG, IgA and/or IgM below the normal range together with specific antibody deficiency. There were fewer than 45 subjects in the CVID group (roughly 15 female and 29 male), ranging in age from about 8 to 64 years, with a mean age of 40. Most CVID patients and most healthy controls were of Caucasian heritage. At the time of study participation, every CVID subject had been on replacement immunoglobulin therapy for one year or longer. At the time of blood collection, no CVID subject was ill or was being treated with immunomodulatory or immunosuppressive medication. Heparinized peripheral whole blood samples of about 5 to 8 ml were collected from each donor. TCRbeta CDR3 repertoires were sequenced from genomic DNA of adults with common variable immune deficiency (CVID) and healthy adult controls. Diluted blood was subjected to density centrifugation over Hypaque 1077 or Ficoll-Paque for isolation of peripheral blood mononuclear cells. Genomic DNA was obtained from unsorted mononuclear cells through either Qiagen column purification or a centrifugation-based method.

Via the germline V gene (reference sequence), CDR1 is LNHDA and CDR2 SQIVND. The CDR3 contains 15 residues, cysteine and phenylalanine counted. The DNA has 36 bases, all within the CDR3, and is read from base 1. Germline trimming amounts to 5 bases on V and 2 bases on J, with 9 as the count of junction bases outside the gene matches. The sample consisted of peripheral blood mononuclear cells. This receptor was identified in a human donor with common variable immunodeficiency. The rearranged chain carries TRBV19 and TRBJ2-7; 7 junctional bases match TRBD2. The CDR3 here reads CASSAGVAAAYEQYF. The DNA read from the CDR3 is TGTGCCAGTAGTGCGGGGGTAGCGGCCGCCTACGAG.